These 32 T cell receptor beta chains were all obtained from the same sample, sequenced in a study of T cell repertoires in cytomegalovirus infection. Antigens for these TCRs are unknown. One entry per CDR3 protein results from TCRdb running MiXCR on the reads. This sample has about 310,000 distinct CDR3 sequences, with just under 25% found just once. The sequencing here drew on cultured PBMCs, taken from culture after CMV antigen stimulation. Receptors were obtained from a human donor in good health (CMV status not recorded). Some clones in this sample may be carry-over from other donors' samples.

This clonotype was counted between two and nine times. The gene calls are TRBV12-3 or TRBV12-4 and TRBJ2-1, with 15 bases aligning to TRBD2. The V segment lost 5 bases and the J segment 2 bases; nucleotides outside the gene matches: 7. The CDR3 length is 18 residues. The CDR3 DNA is TGTGCCAGCAGTGGGACTAGCGGGAGGACGACCCCCTACAATGAGCAGTTCTTC. Residues: CASSGTSGRTTPYNEQFF.

Worth noting for this clonotype: Given a much more abundant clone one base away, this may be a read error. CDR3 residues: CSARNNQRSGNTIYF. The CDR3 nucleotides read TGCAGTGCTAGAAATAATCAACGCTCTGGAAACACCATATATTTT. The chain combines TRBV20-1 with TRBJ1-3; D remains unclear. Germline V gene lookup returns CDR1 DFQATT and CDR2 SNEGSKA (reference sequence). Trimming shortened V by 2 bases and J by 0 bases, and 11 bases separated the two germline ends. The CDR3 consists of 15 residues.

The chain uses TRBV7-3 and TRBJ2-1; possibly TRBD2 for D (7 bases). Trimming cost V 5 bases and J 1 base, with 12 bases left between them. CDR1 is SGHTA and CDR2 is FQGTGA in the germline V gene. The CDR3 totals 15 residues. The CDR3, as DNA: TGTGCCAGCAGCCCCAAGGGGGGGTCCTACAATGAGCAGTTCTTC. It codes for CASSPKGGSYNEQFF.

The chain combines TRBV11-3 with TRBJ1-1; D is ambiguous. This CDR3 has 13 amino acids. Trimming cost V 1 base and J 5 bases, with 8 bases left between them. Germline-derived CDR1 and CDR2 are SGHNT and YENEEA. The CDR3 nucleotides are TGTGCCAGCAGCTTAGGGGAAAGGACTGAAGCTTTCTTT. This encodes CASSLGERTEAFF.

This clonotype was seen ten or more times. The V and J genes are TRBV7-8 and TRBJ1-3, with 8 bases aligning to TRBD1. The V segment lost 8 bases and the J segment 2 bases; nucleotides outside the gene matches: 11. The CDR3 covers 16 residues. Germline lookup yields CDR1 SGHVS and CDR2 FQNEAQ. DNA of the CDR3: TGTGCCAGCCAGCCCGCAGGGGGCTCGCCTGGAAACACCATATATTTT. Encoded protein: CASQPAGGSPGNTIYF.

The V and J genes are TRBV10-3 and TRBJ2-7, with TRBD1 identical over 8 bases. Trimming removed 4 bases from V and 2 bases from J; junction bases left unmatched: 4. This CDR3 spans 14 amino acids. The germline V gene has CDR1 ENHRY and CDR2 SYGVKD. The CDR3 DNA is TGTGCCATCAGTGGGACAGGGATTCCCTACGAGCAGTACTTC. Protein: CAISGTGIPYEQYF.

This clonotype was seen many times. CDR3 bases: TGTGCCAGCAGCTTAGTTTTGTCTCTGGAGACCCAGTACTTC. Translated, it gives CASSLVLSLETQYF. This chain joins TRBV7-2 and TRBJ2-5; D is ambiguous. The CDR3 has 14 residues. CDR1 and CDR2 (germline): SGHTA, FQGNSA. The ends were cut back, 1 base at V and 5 bases at J, with 11 bases in the middle.

This clonotype is medium-sized (0.01 to 0.1%) within its sample. The chain employs TRBV11-2 and TRBJ2-7, with TRBD2 as a possible D gene (5 bases). The CDR3 totals 15 residues. V was cut by 5 bases and J by 3 bases, with 17 bases left in between. Germline V lookup: CDR1 SGHAT, CDR2 FQNNGV. The CDR3: CASSAGTLGGYEQYF. CDR3 nucleotide sequence: TGTGCCAGCAGCGCCGGCACACTAGGAGGCTACGAGCAGTACTTC.

The chain has TRBV28 and TRBJ2-7, with 7 bases lining up with TRBD1. J gave up 3 bases and V 7 bases, and 6 bases lay outside the gene matches. Germline lookup yields CDR1 MDHEN and CDR2 SYDVKM. The CDR3 length is 13 residues. The CDR3 region is CASNSGQIYEQYF. In DNA form, the CDR3 reads TGTGCCAGCAACTCGGGACAGATCTACGAGCAGTACTTC. The variable domain in full, with the rest retrieved from reference TRBV28 and TRBJ2-7, is DVKVTQSSRYLVKRTGEKVFLECVQDMDHENMFWYRQDPGLGLRLIYFSYDVKMKEKGDIPEGYSVSREKKERFSLILESASTNQTSMYLCASNSGQIYEQYFGPGTRLTVT.

The chain links TRBV28 to TRBJ1-2; weak D call: TRBD1 (6 bases). V was clipped by 3 bases and J by 5 bases, with 13 bases between them. Per germline, CDR1 MDHEN and CDR2 SYDVKM. The length of the CDR3 is 14 residues. This chain's CDR3 is CASSFRGPVYGYTF. For the CDR3, the DNA is TGTGCCAGCAGTTTCCGGGGGCCGGTTTATGGCTACACCTTC.

The chain employs TRBV6-6 and TRBJ2-3, with D possibly being TRBD2 (5 bases). From germline, CDR1 is MNHNY and CDR2 SVGAGI (reference sequence). The CDR3 totals 13 residues. V dropped 2 bases and J dropped 5 bases, with 8 bases sitting between them. CDR3 sequence: CASSYTRLDTQYF. The CDR3 coding sequence is TGTGCCAGCAGTTACACTAGGCTAGATACGCAGTATTTT.

This clonotype was recorded many times. The rearrangement uses TRBV7-2 and TRBJ2-1; no clear D. Trimming shortened V by 5 bases and J by 0 bases, and 2 bases separated the two germline ends. The CDR3 extends over 12 amino acids. Germline assignment: CDR1 SGHTA and CDR2 FQGNSA. The DNA for the CDR3 is TGTGCCAGCAGCGCCTCCTACAATGAGCAGTTCTTC. As protein: CASSASYNEQFF.

The CDR3 is CASNPGTVYSNTFF. CDR3 nucleotide sequence: TGTGCCAGCAATCCCGGGACAGTCTATTCCAATACTTTCTTT. This sequence joins TRBV12-3 or TRBV12-4 and TRBJ1-1; 7 bases fit TRBD1. CDR3 size: 14 residues. V lost 7 bases to trimming and J lost 12 bases; unmatched junction nucleotides: 17.

The V and J genes are TRBV10-3 and TRBJ2-2; 15 bases line up with TRBD2. Germline CDR1 ENHRY, CDR2 SYGVKD. There are 18 residues in the CDR3. V shed 10 bases, J shed 4 bases, and the junction held 13 bases outside the gene matches. CDR3 sequence (DNA): TGTGCCACGACCGGGACTAGCGGGAGGTTGCCGGGCACCGGGGAGCTGTTTTTT. Its translation is CATTGTSGRLPGTGELFF.

In this sample, this clonotype turned up a few times. The chain combines TRBV2 with TRBJ1-5; the match to TRBD1 covers 7 bases. V lost 4 bases to trimming and J lost 3 bases; unmatched junction nucleotides: 30. The germline V gene has CDR1 SNHLY and CDR2 FYNNEI. The CDR3 totals 23 residues. Here the CDR3 reads CASSVTGLLRKANSDPTNQPQHF. CDR3 DNA: TGTGCCAGCAGTGTGACAGGGCTACTACGGAAAGCCAACTCAGACCCCACCAATCAGCCCCAGCATTTT. The full variable domain, with the rest looked up from reference TRBV2 and TRBJ1-5, is EPEVTQTPSHQVTQMGQEVILRCVPISNHLYFYWYRQILGQKVEFLVSFYNNEISEKSEIFDDQFSVERPDGSNFTLKIRSTKLEDSAMYFCASSVTGLLRKANSDPTNQPQHFGDGTRLSIL.

The chain carries TRBV12-5 and TRBJ1-1, with a weak D call TRBD1 (6 bases). The CDR3 sequence is 12 residues long. Trimming left V 5 bases short and J 4 bases short, with 8 bases between. The germline V gene encodes CDR1 LGHNT and CDR2 FRNRAP. This chain's CDR3 is CASGQGSTEAFF. CDR3 sequence (DNA): TGTGCTAGTGGTCAGGGGAGCACTGAAGCTTTCTTT.

There are a few counts of this clonotype. The chain has TRBV7-3 and TRBJ1-1, with D possibly matching TRBD1 (6 bases). Germline V gene sequence: CDR1 SGHTA, CDR2 FQGTGA. This CDR3 region has 14 residues. V was shortened by 0 bases and J by 3 bases, with 8 bases between the two germline ends. In DNA, the CDR3 is TGTGCCAGCAGCTTAACGGGGGGCTACACTGAAGCTTTCTTT. It translates to CASSLTGGYTEAFF.

This clonotype was counted at least ten times. The V gene is TRBV19, the J gene TRBJ2-7; the D is unclear. The CDR3 has 14 residues. Germline CDR1 is LNHDA and CDR2 is SQIVND (reference sequence). V was shortened by 4 bases and J by 5 bases, with 15 bases between the two germline ends. The CDR3 spells CASSRVGRPDEQYV. DNA of the CDR3: TGTGCCAGTAGTAGGGTTGGTCGCCCTGACGAGCAGTACGTC.

This clonotype has just a few counts. The chain recombines TRBV10-2 with TRBJ2-3; weak D call: TRBD1 (5 bases). Germline V gives CDR1 WSHSY, CDR2 SAAADI. CDR3 length equals 13 residues. V was clipped by 6 bases and J by 2 bases, with 9 bases between them. CDR3 DNA sequence: TGCGCCAGCAGGAGACAGACCACAGATACGCAGTATTTT. The encoded protein is CASRRQTTDTQYF.

This chain joins TRBV12-3 or TRBV12-4 and TRBJ2-3; TRBD1 is a possible D gene (6 bases). V gave up 3 bases and J gave up 7 bases, with 11 bases separating them. The CDR3 covers 13 residues. CDR3 loop: CASSFGDIHTQYF. As DNA, the CDR3 is TGTGCCAGCAGTTTCGGGGACATCCATACGCAGTATTTT.

J is TRBJ1-2 and V is TRBV30; maybe TRBD1 (6 bases). V shed 5 bases and J shed 0 bases, with 10 bases lying between them. The germline gives CDR1 GTSNPN, CDR2 SVGIG (reference sequence). The CDR3 extends over 13 amino acids. The CDR3 reads CAWRGQTNYGYTF. For the CDR3, the DNA is TGTGCCTGGCGCGGACAGACTAACTATGGCTACACCTTC.

The chain uses TRBV20-1 and TRBJ2-1; 7 bases line up with TRBD2. The germline gives CDR1 DFQATT, CDR2 SNEGSKA (reference sequence). This CDR3 is built from 14 residues. Unmatched junction bases numbered 10, after V lost 3 bases and J lost 8 bases. Here the CDR3 DNA reads TGCAGTGCTAGCTCGGCGGGAGCTTGGGATGAGCAGTTCTTC. This translates into CSASSAGAWDEQFF.

The chain combines TRBV5-6 with TRBJ1-5; D might be TRBD1 (6 bases). The V gene lost 3 bases and the J gene lost 2 bases, with 12 bases spanning the gap. Germline V lookup: CDR1 SGHDT, CDR2 YYEEEE. The CDR3 contains 15 residues. CDR3 in amino acids: CASSYSGGGNQPQHF. The CDR3 coding sequence is TGTGCCAGCAGCTATAGCGGGGGCGGCAATCAGCCCCAGCATTTT.

This clonotype was picked up a small number of times. The rearrangement links TRBV11-3 to TRBJ2-5; D gene unclear. V was pared by 5 bases and J by 4 bases, with 11 bases between. Germline assignment: CDR1 SGHNT and CDR2 YENEEA. The CDR3 extends over 13 amino acids. The CDR3 reads CASSLTRVETQYF. As DNA, the CDR3 is TGTGCCAGCAGCCTAACCAGAGTAGAGACCCAGTACTTC.

This clonotype was seen many times. The chain has TRBV7-2 and TRBJ1-1; D uncertain. V lost 6 bases and J lost 6, with 11 bases in between. The CDR3 covers 12 residues. Germline-derived CDR1 and CDR2 are SGHTA and FQGNSA. The CDR3 protein is CASSHTVSEAFF. The CDR3 bases are TGTGCCAGCAGTCATACGGTCTCTGAAGCTTTCTTT. Full variable domain (outside the CDR3, taken from reference TRBV7-2 and TRBJ1-1): GAGVSQSPSNKVTEKGKDVELRCDPISGHTALYWYRQSLGQGLEFLIYFQGNSAPDKSGLPSDRFSAERTGGSVSTLTIQRTQQEDSAVYLCASSHTVSEAFFGQGTRLTVV.

The chain combines TRBV7-9 with TRBJ2-2, with 11 bases matching TRBD1. The CDR3 covers 18 residues. Looked up from germline, CDR1 is SEHNR and CDR2 is FQNEAQ (reference sequence). The ends lost 4 bases at V and 5 bases at J; junction bases unmatched: 12. The chain's CDR3 is CASSSTGTGGLKTGELFF. For the CDR3, the DNA is TGTGCCAGCAGCTCTACCGGGACAGGGGGACTGAAAACCGGGGAGCTGTTTTTT.

The rearrangement links TRBV11-3 to TRBJ2-3; TRBD2 aligns across 14 bases. After removal of 5 bases from V and 1 base from J, the junction contained 5 bases not matched to a gene. The CDR3 has 17 residues. Germline V gives CDR1 SGHNT, CDR2 YENEEA. CDR3 region: CASSAGLAGVGTDTQYF. DNA for the CDR3: TGTGCCAGCAGCGCGGGACTAGCGGGAGTCGGCACAGATACGCAGTATTTT.

This clonotype occurred many times. CDR3 coding DNA: TGTGCCAGCAGTTATAGCGGGACCTACAATGAGCAGTTCTTC. As protein: CASSYSGTYNEQFF. This chain connects TRBV6-2 or TRBV6-3 to TRBJ2-1, with 8 bases matching TRBD2. V was pared by 3 bases and J by 2 bases, with 0 bases of the junction left unmatched. Germline V gene sequence: CDR1 MNHEY, CDR2 SVGEGT. The CDR3 is made up of 14 amino acids.

This clonotype came up many times. The chain links TRBV7-2 to TRBJ1-1, with 8 bases that match TRBD1. This CDR3 has 14 amino acids. V was clipped by 4 bases and J by 5 bases; unmatched bases: 6. The germline CDR1 and CDR2 sequences are SGHTA and FQGNSA. The CDR3 DNA reads TGTGCCAGCAGCTCCGGACAGGGTAGGACTGAAGCTTTCTTT. Translating gives CASSSGQGRTEAFF.

This clonotype was seen more than once but under ten times. This chain joins TRBV7-2 and TRBJ1-2; 8 positions agree with TRBD1. V shed 0 bases and J 8 bases; nucleotides not matched to a gene: 8. The CDR3 is 15 amino acids. In germline, CDR1 is SGHTA, CDR2 FQGNSA. Here the CDR3 DNA reads TGTGCCAGCAGCTTAGCCGGGACAGGCCAAGGGGGCTACACCTTC. Translating it yields CASSLAGTGQGGYTF.

In this sample, this clonotype turned up many times. The chain couples TRBV7-6 to TRBJ2-5, with D possibly being TRBD1 (6 bases). The germline V gene has CDR1 SGHVS and CDR2 FNYEAQ. The CDR3 is 14 amino acids. V was shortened by 0 bases and J by 6 bases, with 11 bases between the two germline ends. Written as DNA, the CDR3 is TGTGCCAGCAGCTTAGCGTACAGGGACAAGACCCAGTACTTC. It is translated as CASSLAYRDKTQYF.

This clonotype was detected ten times or more. This sequence joins TRBV7-9 and TRBJ1-1; maybe TRBD1 (5 bases). V lost 1 base and J lost 1, with 13 bases in between. There are 16 residues in the CDR3. CDR1 and CDR2 (germline): SEHNR, FQNEAQ (reference sequence). DNA of the CDR3: TGTGCCAGCAGCTTAGGAGGTCGTGGGGGGAACACTGAAGCTTTCTTT. Amino acid sequence: CASSLGGRGGNTEAFF.